This TCR beta chain came from a study of cytomegalovirus exposure and HLA in healthy donors (dated by TCRdb to about 2017). Regarding the complete study: According to an earlier analysis of a few hundred of the donors, 200 million or so T cells yielded 90 million to 130 million unique TCR beta sequences and about 300 Gb of sequence data. The study aimed to test whether cataloging public T cell receptors could reveal signatures of past pathogen exposure. Donor age, sex, ethnicity and CMV serostatus were compiled together with the repertoire data. In the later analysis, no new phenotypic data were used to find candidate immune exposures; instead, reliance was placed on TCR beta sequences and their occurrence across donors. To predict cytomegalovirus infection status, the study combined high-throughput TCR immunosequencing, statistical association of individual TCRs with disease status, and machine learning. Typing coverage varied by locus: about 620-630 donors for A, B, C, DRB1 and DQB1; approximately 520 for DQA1; around 570 for DPA1; more than 450 for DPB1. The study used immunosequencing to profile the T cell repertoires of 666 subjects and linked those repertoires to cytomegalovirus serostatus. In a later genetic analysis, genome-wide SNP genotypes for about 55% of the roughly 670 donors were used, and that subset was treated as a discovery cohort. Both class I and class II loci were covered by HLA typing, at four-digit resolution. A later analysis re-examined previously published TCR beta repertoires from around 670 donors and added high-resolution HLA genotyping to investigate patterns of TCR occurrence. To decide whether each TCR beta V gene segment behaved as functional or pseudogenic, an earlier analysis of some 600 of the donors relied on high-throughput TCR beta sequencing. The genetic ancestry cluster associated with self-reported Caucasian donors included 81% of the 300 to 400 genotyped donors. Roughly 300 gigabases of sequencing data and 70 million to 100 million unique TCR sequences were included in an early release covering around 650 HLA-typed donors. In addition to the first cohort of 666 subjects, a separate validation cohort of 100 to 150 different subjects was used. Roughly 5 DR-DQ haplotypes were treated as single units for association and clustering because of strong linkage in the cohort. On average, roughly 250,000 unique TCR beta nucleotide sequences were sequenced per donor among 398 genotyped donors of the cohort, with roughly 18% of those sequences being non-productive. Every repertoire in the discovery cohort had been generated on one and the same sequencing platform.

General conclusions and limits of the study: In this cohort, only TCR beta chains were sequenced, and detectable features were limited by the absence of alpha or paired-chain data. The sequencing pipeline was judged likely to have produced a cluster of highly shared sequence variants as a technical artifact. A later analysis reported that several top co-occurrence clusters appeared linked to parvovirus B19, influenza, CMV and Epstein-Barr virus. A later analysis found that TCR association rates varied across HLA loci, with DRB1 alleles showing the most associated TCRs and HLA-C alleles the fewest. Presence/absence analyses assumed roughly uniform sequencing depth across donors, an assumption that may not hold. Immune exposure information for the cohort was limited to CMV serostatus. In vitro tests confirmed that a few of the cytomegalovirus-associated TCR beta chains recognize cytomegalovirus antigens. The 87-base-pair reads could not distinguish some IMGT-functional V segments, including TRBV6-2 and TRBV6-3, so those segments were excluded. When HLA alleles, especially DR and DQ, strongly co-occurred, TCR associations were difficult to assign to individual alleles. A further reported finding was that TCR beta sequences accurately predicted the HLA-A and HLA-B alleles for most subjects in the first cohort. The authors suggested that the approach could potentially be generalized to other disease states and immunological phenotypes. In an earlier analysis of some 550 of the donors, most TCR beta V segments were observed in productive rearrangements about 87% or about 30% of the time, broadly matching IMGT annotations. The study gave a list of about 170 TCR beta chains associated with cytomegalovirus. In a later analysis, most CMV-associated TCR beta chains were found to appear HLA-restricted, with HLA associations seemingly driven largely by CMV exposure. According to a later genetic analysis, donors in an Asian-associated ancestry cluster had fewer N-insertions in productive TCRs than the approximately 670-donor mean. Correlated functional status among segregating V segments might be attributable to linkage disequilibrium, but an unknown experimental factor could not be ruled out. While some public TCRs were present in many individuals, most TCR sequences turned up only very rarely across donors. In a later analysis, HLA-associated TCR beta chains were found to be more clonally expanded and to have lower generation probabilities than equally common non-associated chains. The classifier was reported to diagnose cytomegalovirus status with high specificity and sensitivity in both the original and validation cohorts. Because HLA typing was unavailable for some donors at each locus, only the typed subset was used in association tests. In a later analysis, 15,000 to 20,000 TCR beta sequences were associated with specific HLA alleles at a false discovery rate of 0.05. V-gene and J-gene trimming of TCR beta chains was associated with a missense DCLRE1C variant in a later genetic analysis, and the association was replicated in an independent cohort. The earlier analysis of about 600 of the donors excluded over 15 rarely observed V segments, including chromosome 9 orphons, because counts were too low.

A word on this clone: No cognate antigen has been identified for it. Base qualities were left out, and no much larger clone turns up one base away.

To prepare the library, the immunoSEQ multiplex PCR assay was applied. For the multiplex PCR, a mixture combining 60 forward primers for TCR Vbeta segments and 13 reverse primers for TCR Jbeta segments was used. Amplification of the CDR3 region of rearranged TCR beta genes was performed with a multiplex PCR assay on genomic DNA. On the Illumina HiSeq System, the amplified TCR beta libraries were sequenced as 87-base-pair reads. As for the original processing: Across the roughly 600 repertoires, a later analysis counted around 80 million unique TCR beta chains, about 10 million of which were shared by at least two donors. Raw reads were error-corrected and collapsed into unique sequences with a nearest-neighbor algorithm that merged closely related sequences to remove PCR and sequencing errors. V, D and J gene segments were assigned by aligning CDR3 sequences to IMGT reference sequences. Each retained sequence needed at least a six-nucleotide match to both a V gene segment and a J gene segment. Rearrangements were classified as productive when the CDR3 lacked stop codons and remained in frame with V and J, and all other rearrangements were classified as non-productive. Following IMGT convention, CDR3 was defined as the stretch from the second conserved V-encoded cysteine to the conserved J-encoded phenylalanine. The earlier analysis of about 620 of the donors excluded sequences that lacked an unambiguous match to a single V gene segment. In an earlier analysis of a few hundred of the donors, V segments were called functional above 56.7% productive rearrangements and were called segregating when the between-donor standard deviation exceeded 5%. A statistical classification framework was built for diagnosing cytomegalovirus status from the catalog of TCR beta chain sequences. In a later analysis, V and J genes were assigned by comparing TCR nucleotide sequences against IMGT/GENE-DB human TR gene sequences. A later analysis assigned CDR3 sequences and most-parsimonious VDJ recombination scenarios with the TCRdist pipeline. A later analysis defined each TCR beta chain by its CDR3 amino acid sequence plus V-gene family, and excluded reads lacking a unique V-gene family. As a way to deal with suspected cross-contamination and a sequencing artifact, a later analysis dropped approximately 590 nucleotide sequences that were highly shared and had low generation probability. In a later analysis, a clonal expansion index was calculated for each public chain from normalized within-repertoire ranks of inferred template counts. In a later analysis, generation probabilities were computed using a VDJ recombination model fitted to out-of-frame rearrangements, and the results were checked against IGoR. Hypergeometric tests were used in a later analysis to score TCR-TCR, TCR-HLA and TCR-CMV co-occurrence, with a repertoire-size bias correction applied to the TCR pairs. False discovery rates were estimated in a later analysis by permuting HLA or CMV assignments 20 times. A later analysis grouped co-occurring TCRs with DBSCAN, adding TCRdist sequence similarity when clustering within HLA-allele-positive subsets. Co-occurrence clustering excluded repertoires with fewer than 30,000 or more than 120,000 public chains, plus five with anomalous nucleotide sharing. TCRdb's version of the immuneACCESS table is confined to in-frame rearrangements and falls short of the full clone set. An unresolved V gene accounts for under half of the shortfall where checked; the remainder is of unknown origin. V, J and clone size are those of that table, while D and trimming were read from the DNA. Counted in this sample were 100,000 to 150,000 clones; approximately 80% of them appeared once. Approximately 3% of the sample is in the top ten clones.

CDR1 and CDR2 (SGHDT, YYEEEE) derive from the germline V gene. V has 3 bases trimmed and J has 9 bases trimmed; junction bases matching no gene number 6. Reading from cysteine to phenylalanine, the CDR3 counts 13 amino acids. Only the CDR3 part of the read is kept: 39 bases, read in frame from the first base. In total, just over 650 healthy bone marrow donors made up the cohort. All cohort members were sampled while nominally healthy, although unrecorded immune exposures were likely present. The donor tested CMV seronegative and was one of the 352 seronegative cohort members. Each donor provided a peripheral blood sample, and peripheral blood mononuclear cells were used for TCR beta sequencing. Genomic DNA extraction from the blood cell samples was performed with the Qiagen DNeasy Blood Extraction Kit.

The specimen sequenced was PBMCs. The receptor comes from a boy aged 2 to 10 in good health and CMV-seronegative. The chain links TRBV5-6 with TRBJ1-2; 9 central nucleotides agree with TRBD1. The CDR3 corresponds to CASSWGQGVRYTF. The nucleotide sequence is TGTGCCAGCAGCTGGGGACAGGGTGTTCGCTACACCTTC.